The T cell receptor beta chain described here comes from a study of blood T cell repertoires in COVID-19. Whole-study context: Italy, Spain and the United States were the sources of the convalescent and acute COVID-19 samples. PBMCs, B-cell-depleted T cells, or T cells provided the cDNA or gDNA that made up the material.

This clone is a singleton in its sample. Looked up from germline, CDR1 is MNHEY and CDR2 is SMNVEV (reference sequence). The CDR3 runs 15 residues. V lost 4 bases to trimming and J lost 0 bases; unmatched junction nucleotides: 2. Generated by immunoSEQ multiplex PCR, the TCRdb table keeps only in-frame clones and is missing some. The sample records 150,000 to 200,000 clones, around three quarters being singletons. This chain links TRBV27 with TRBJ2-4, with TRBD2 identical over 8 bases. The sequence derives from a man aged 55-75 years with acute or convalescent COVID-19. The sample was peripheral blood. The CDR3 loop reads CASSSAGVAKNIQYF. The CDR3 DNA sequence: TGTGCCAGCAGTTCAGCGGGGGTAGCCAAAAACATTCAGTACTTC.